Described below is a single T cell receptor beta chain sequence and its context. As yet, its antigen is unknown. The CDR3 has 13 amino acids. Germline V lookup: CDR1 SNHLY, CDR2 FYNNEI. V trimming: 8 bases; J trimming: 8 bases; junction bases outside the gene matches: 8. The sample belongs to a study of T cells in localized non-small cell lung cancer. Regarding the study as a whole: Peak T cell clonality was found in uninvolved adjacent lung, exceeding tumor.

The method was immunoSEQ multiplex PCR; TCRdb's version includes in-frame clones alone and lacks a portion of them. The table has roughly 16,000 clones, about 85% seen once. The sequence was collected from an older male donor with stage I lung adenocarcinoma. The source material was peripheral blood, sampled before any cancer treatment. The chain has TRBV2 and TRBJ1-2; 10 bases fit TRBD1. CDR3: CASLTGTGAGYTF. The CDR3 DNA sequence: TGTGCCAGCCTTACCGGGACAGGGGCCGGCTACACCTTC. The full variable domain, in which reference TRBV2 and TRBJ1-2 provide the parts outside the CDR3, is EPEVTQTPSHQVTQMGQEVILRCVPISNHLYFYWYRQILGQKVEFLVSFYNNEISEKSEIFDDQFSVERPDGSNFTLKIRSTKLEDSAMYFCASLTGTGAGYTFGSGTRLTVV.